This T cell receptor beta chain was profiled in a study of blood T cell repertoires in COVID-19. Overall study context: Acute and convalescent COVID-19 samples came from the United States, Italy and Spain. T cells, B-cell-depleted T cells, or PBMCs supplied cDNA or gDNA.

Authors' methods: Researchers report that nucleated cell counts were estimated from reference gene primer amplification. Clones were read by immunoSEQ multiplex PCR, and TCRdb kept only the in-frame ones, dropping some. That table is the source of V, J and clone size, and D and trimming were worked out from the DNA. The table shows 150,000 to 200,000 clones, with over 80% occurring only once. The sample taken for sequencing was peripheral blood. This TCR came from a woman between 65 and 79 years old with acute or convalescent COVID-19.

This CDR3 is CASTPKRYGNEQFF. DNA for the CDR3: TGTGCCAGCACCCCGAAGAGGTATGGCAATGAGCAGTTCTTC. The chain recombines TRBV27 with TRBJ2-1; no clear D gene. The ends were cut back, 7 bases at V and 6 bases at J, with 16 bases in the middle. Germline V gene lookup returns CDR1 MNHEY and CDR2 SMNVEV (reference sequence). The CDR3 consists of 14 residues.